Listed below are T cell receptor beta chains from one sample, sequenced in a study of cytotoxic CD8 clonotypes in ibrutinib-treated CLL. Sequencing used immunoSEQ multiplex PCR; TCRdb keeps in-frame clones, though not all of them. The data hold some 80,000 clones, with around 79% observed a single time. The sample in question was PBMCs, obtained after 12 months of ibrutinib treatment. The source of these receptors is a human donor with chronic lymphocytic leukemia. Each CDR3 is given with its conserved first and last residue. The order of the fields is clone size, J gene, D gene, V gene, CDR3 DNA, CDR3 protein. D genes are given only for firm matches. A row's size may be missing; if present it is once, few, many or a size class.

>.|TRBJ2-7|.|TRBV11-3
TGTGCCAGCAGCGCCGGGCTGGGCTCGGCCTACGAGCAGTACTTC
CASSAGLGSAYEQYF
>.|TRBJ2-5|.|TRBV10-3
TGTGCCATCAGTGAGCGGCAGCAAGAGACCCAGTACTTC
CAISERQQETQYF
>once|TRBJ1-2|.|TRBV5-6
TGTGCCAGCAGCTTGGAGGGGTGGTTCTATGGCTACACCTTC
CASSLEGWFYGYTF
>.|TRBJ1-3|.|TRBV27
TGTGCCAGCAGCCAAGGGACGGCTGGAAACACCATATATTTT
CASSQGTAGNTIYF
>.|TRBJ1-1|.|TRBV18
TGTGCCAGCTCACCACCGGCACAGCGCGAAGCTTTCTTT
CASSPPAQREAFF
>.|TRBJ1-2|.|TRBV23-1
TGCGCCAGCAGTCAATCCGCGGCTAACTATGGCTACACCTTC
CASSQSAANYGYTF
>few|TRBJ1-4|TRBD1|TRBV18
TGTGCCAGCTCACCCGGGACAGGTCCCGCCGGGGTGTTTTTT
CASSPGTGPAGVFF
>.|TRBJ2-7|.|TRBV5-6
TGTGCCAGCAGCACCCGGGACCCCCCTTCGTACTTC
CASSTRDPPSYF
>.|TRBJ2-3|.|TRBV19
TGTGCCAGTATGTCGCTAGCGCCGGGCGATACGCAGTATTTT
CASMSLAPGDTQYF
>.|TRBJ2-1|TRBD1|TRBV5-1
TGCGCCAGCAGACCCCCAGGGACAGGGGCCCCCAATGAGCAGTTCTTC
CASRPPGTGAPNEQFF
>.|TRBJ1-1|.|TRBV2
TGTGCCAGCAGTTCGCAGGGACCGATGAACACTGAAGCTTTCTTT
CASSSQGPMNTEAFF
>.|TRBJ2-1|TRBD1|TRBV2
TGTGCCAGCAGCGCCCGACCGGGACAGGGGGCAGGTGAGCAGTTCTTC
CASSARPGQGAGEQFF
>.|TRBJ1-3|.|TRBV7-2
TGTGCCAGCAGCTTAGTAGGGGCGTCTGGAAACACCATATATTTT
CASSLVGASGNTIYF
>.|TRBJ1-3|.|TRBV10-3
TGTGCCATCGGGTCCAGGGCGGGTGGAAACACCATATATTTT
CAIGSRAGGNTIYF
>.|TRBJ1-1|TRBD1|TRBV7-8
TGTGCCAGCAGGTTGCCAGGGGGCTCTGAAGCTTTCTTT
CASRLPGGSEAFF
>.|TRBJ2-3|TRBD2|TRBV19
TGTGCCAGTAGTATCGAGCGGGGCCCCACAGATACGCAGTATTTT
CASSIERGPTDTQYF
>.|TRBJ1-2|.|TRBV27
TGTGCCAGCAGTCCCCGGGCAGCGCACCTTCGGGGCTACACCTTC
CASSPRAAHLRGYTF
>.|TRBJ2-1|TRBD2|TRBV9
TGTGCCAGCAGCCAGTCTAGCGGGATGTCCTACAATGAGCAGTTCTTC
CASSQSSGMSYNEQFF
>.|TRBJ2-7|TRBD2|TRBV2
TGTGCCAGCAGGGAGAAGGGGCTGGGGAGGGACTACGAGCAGTACTTC
CASREKGLGRDYEQYF
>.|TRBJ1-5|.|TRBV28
TGTGCCAGCAGGGGGGGGTGGGGTCAGCCCCAGCATTTT
CASRGGWGQPQHF
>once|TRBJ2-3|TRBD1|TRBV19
TGTGCCAGTAGTGCTGGGACAGGGGGCTGGGGTACGCAGTATTTT
CASSAGTGGWGTQYF
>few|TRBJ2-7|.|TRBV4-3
TGCGCCAGCAGTCGGGCCTTCGCCTTGACCTACGAGCAGTACTTC
CASSRAFALTYEQYF
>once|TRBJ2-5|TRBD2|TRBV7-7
TGTGCTAGCAGCCAGGGCGGGGGACGGAACCAAGAGACCCAGTACTTC
CASSQGGGRNQETQYF
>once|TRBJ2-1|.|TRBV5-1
TGCGCCAGCAGCACGACCTCAGGGTTAGTGGTCAATGAGCAGTTCTTC
CASSTTSGLVVNEQFF
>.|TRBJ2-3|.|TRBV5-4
TGTGCCAGCAGCTTGGGTTGGGGACTGGCGGATACGCAGTATTTT
CASSLGWGLADTQYF
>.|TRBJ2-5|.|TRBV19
TGTGCCAGTAGACCAACAGGGTTGGGAGAGACCCAGTACTTC
CASRPTGLGETQYF
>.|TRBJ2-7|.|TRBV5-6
TGTGCCAGCAGCTTATGGCGACGGCCGCTCGAGCAGTACTTC
CASSLWRRPLEQYF
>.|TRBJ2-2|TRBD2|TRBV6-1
TGTGCCAGCAGTGAACTAGCGGACACCGGGGAGCTGTTTTTT
CASSELADTGELFF
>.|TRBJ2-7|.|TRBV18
TGTGCCAGCTCACCACCCGAGGGGGGGCAGTACTTC
CASSPPEGGQYF
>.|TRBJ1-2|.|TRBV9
TGTGCCAGCAGCGTAGGGGGTTCCCTCTACTATGGCTACACCTTC
CASSVGGSLYYGYTF
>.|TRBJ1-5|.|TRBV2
TGTGCCAGCAGCCGGGACAGCAATCAGCCCCAGCATTTT
CASSRDSNQPQHF
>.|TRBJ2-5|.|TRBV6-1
TGTGCCAGCAGTGAAGCCCCAGCAGGGGAGGGTCGAGAGACCCAGTACTTC
CASSEAPAGEGRETQYF
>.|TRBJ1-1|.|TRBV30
TGTGCGCAGGTCTCAGAGGGGAACACTGAAGCTTTCTTT
CAQVSEGNTEAFF
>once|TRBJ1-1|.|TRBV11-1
TGTGCCAGCAGTTGGGCCAAGAACACTGAAGCTTTCTTT
CASSWAKNTEAFF
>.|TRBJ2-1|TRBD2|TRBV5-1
TGCGCCAGCACCCGGGAGGGGTACAATGAGCAGTTCTTC
CASTREGYNEQFF
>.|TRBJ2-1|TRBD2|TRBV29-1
TGCAGCGGGGGAGGGCCGGGGAATGAGCAGTTCTTC
CSGGGPGNEQFF
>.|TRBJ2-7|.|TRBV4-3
TGCGCCAGCAGCCAAGTCCGGGGTTACGAGCAGTACTTC
CASSQVRGYEQYF
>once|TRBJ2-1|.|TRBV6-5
TGTGCCAGCAGTTACGCCCAGCAGCAGTTCTTC
CASSYAQQQFF
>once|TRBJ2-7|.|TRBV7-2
TGTGCCAGCAGCCACCCCCCCGGACGGGCTAGTTGGAACGAGCAGTACTTC
CASSHPPGRASWNEQYF
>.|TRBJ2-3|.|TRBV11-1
TGTGCCAGCAGCCCGGGTGGGGATACGCAGTATTTT
CASSPGGDTQYF
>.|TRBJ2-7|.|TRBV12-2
TGTGCAAGTCGCGCCGGATGCAGGGGGCCGGAGGGCCGGGGGGAGCAGTACTTC
CASRAGCRGPEGRGEQYF
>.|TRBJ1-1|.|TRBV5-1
TGCGCCAGCAGCCGGGGAACCACTGAAGCTTTCTTT
CASSRGTTEAFF
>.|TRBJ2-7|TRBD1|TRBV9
TGTGCCAGCAGCGTAGCCCCGGGAACAGGGGTCCACGAGCAGTACTTC
CASSVAPGTGVHEQYF
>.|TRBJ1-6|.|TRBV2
TGTGCCAGCAGTGGGCAGGGAGGGGATTCACCCCTCCACTTT
CASSGQGGDSPLHF
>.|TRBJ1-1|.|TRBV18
TGTGCCAGCTCACCCCTTTCGACAGGTGGCGGCACTGAAGCTTTCTTT
CASSPLSTGGGTEAFF
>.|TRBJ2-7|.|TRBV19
TGTGCCAGTAGTATCAGGGGCCCCTACGAGCAGTACTTC
CASSIRGPYEQYF
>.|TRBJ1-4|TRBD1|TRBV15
TGTGCCACCAGCAGACTACAGGGGCCCGGTGAAAAACTGTTTTTT
CATSRLQGPGEKLFF
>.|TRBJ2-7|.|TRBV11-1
TGTGCCAGCAGCTTCTTTGGGGACGGGTCCTACGAGCAGTACTTC
CASSFFGDGSYEQYF